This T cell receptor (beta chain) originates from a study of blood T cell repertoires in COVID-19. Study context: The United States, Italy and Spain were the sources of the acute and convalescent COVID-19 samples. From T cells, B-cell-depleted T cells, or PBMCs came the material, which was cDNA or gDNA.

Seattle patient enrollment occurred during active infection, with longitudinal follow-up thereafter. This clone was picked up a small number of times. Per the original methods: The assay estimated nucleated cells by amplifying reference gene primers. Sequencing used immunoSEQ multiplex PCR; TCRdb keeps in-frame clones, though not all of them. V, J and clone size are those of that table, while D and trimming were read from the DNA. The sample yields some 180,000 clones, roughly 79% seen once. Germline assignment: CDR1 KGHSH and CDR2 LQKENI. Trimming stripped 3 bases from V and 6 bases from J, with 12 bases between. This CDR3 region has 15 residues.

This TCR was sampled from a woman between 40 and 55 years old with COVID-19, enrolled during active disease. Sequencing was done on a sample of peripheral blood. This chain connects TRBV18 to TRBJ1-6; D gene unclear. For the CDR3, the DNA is TGTGCCAGCTCACCCGCCCCCGCCGGTAATTCACCCCTCCACTTT. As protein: CASSPAPAGNSPLHF. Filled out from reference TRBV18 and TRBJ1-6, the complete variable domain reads NAGVMQNPRHLVRRRGQEARLRCSPMKGHSHVYWYRQLPEEGLKFMVYLQKENIIDESGMPKERFSAEFPKEGPSILRIQQVVRGDSAAYFCASSPAPAGNSPLHFGNGTRLTVT.